This T cell receptor (beta chain) emerged from a study of cytomegalovirus exposure and HLA in healthy donors (dated by TCRdb to the late 2010s). Turning to the overall study: An earlier analysis of about 560 of the donors reported 250 to 300 Gb of sequence data and around 110 million unique TCR beta sequences obtained from about 200 million T cells. Roughly 290 gigabases of sequencing data and approximately 91 million unique TCR sequences made up an early release that covered around 640 HLA-typed donors. Of the roughly 420 genotyped donors, more than 75% were placed in the genetic ancestry cluster associated with self-reported Caucasian donors. The aim of the study was to test whether cataloging public T cell receptors could identify signatures of past pathogen exposure. The study used immunosequencing to profile the T cell repertoires of some 600 subjects and linked those repertoires to cytomegalovirus serostatus. A separate validation cohort of 100 to 150 different subjects was used in addition to the approximately 640-subject first cohort. To predict cytomegalovirus infection status, the study combined high-throughput TCR immunosequencing, statistical association of individual TCRs with disease status, and machine learning. A later analysis re-examined previously published TCR beta repertoires from roughly 720 donors and added high-resolution HLA genotyping to investigate patterns of TCR occurrence. In the later analysis, no new phenotypic data were used to find candidate immune exposures; instead, reliance was placed on TCR beta sequences and their occurrence across donors. An earlier analysis of 587 of the donors applied high-throughput TCR beta sequencing to assess whether each TCR beta V gene segment acted as functional or pseudogenic. Alongside the repertoire data, information on donor age, sex, ethnicity and CMV serostatus was compiled. A later genetic analysis took genome-wide SNP genotypes for about three fifths of the 666 donors and used that subset as a discovery cohort. Every discovery cohort repertoire had been produced on one sequencing platform. HLA typing included class I and class II loci at four-digit resolution. The number of typed donors differed by locus: about 620-640 for A, B, C, DRB1 and DQB1; 522 for DQA1; some 590 for DPA1; and roughly 450 for DPB1. About five DR-DQ haplotypes were handled as single units for association and clustering, since linkage in the cohort was strong. Among almost 400 genotyped donors of the cohort, an average of around 240,000 unique TCR beta nucleotide sequences were sequenced per donor, 15% to 20% of them non-productive. Points the paper makes about the study in general: The authors suggested that the approach could potentially be extended to other disease states and immunological phenotypes. An earlier analysis of approximately 540 of the donors showed that most TCR beta V segments appeared in productive rearrangements either about 87% or about 30% of the time, which broadly matched IMGT annotations. A later analysis reported that several top co-occurrence clusters appeared linked to parvovirus B19, influenza, CMV and Epstein-Barr virus. Because the 87-base-pair reads could not distinguish some IMGT-functional V segments, including TRBV6-2 and TRBV6-3, those segments were excluded. In a later analysis, the rate of TCR association differed among HLA loci, with DRB1 alleles having the most associated TCRs and HLA-C alleles having the fewest. Compared with the roughly 700-donor mean, donors in an Asian-associated ancestry cluster had fewer N-insertions in productive TCRs, according to a later genetic analysis. A cluster of highly shared sequence variants was judged likely to be a technical artifact of the sequencing pipeline. When HLA alleles, especially DR and DQ, strongly co-occurred, attributing TCR associations to individual alleles was difficult. Because some donors lacked HLA typing at each locus, the association tests relied only on the typed subset. Linkage disequilibrium might explain the correlated functional status among segregating V segments, but an unknown experimental factor could not be ruled out. A later analysis found that most CMV-associated TCR beta chains appeared HLA-restricted, with HLA associations seemingly driven largely by CMV exposure. Immune exposure information for the cohort was limited to CMV serostatus. A further reported finding was that TCR beta sequences accurately predicted the HLA-A and HLA-B alleles for most subjects in the first cohort. The study gave a list of under 200 TCR beta chains associated with cytomegalovirus. About 17 rarely observed V segments, including chromosome 9 orphons, were excluded from the earlier analysis of several hundred of the donors because counts were too low. In vitro tests confirmed that a few of the cytomegalovirus-associated TCR beta chains recognize cytomegalovirus antigens. The presence/absence analyses assumed that sequencing depth was roughly uniform across donors, and that assumption may not be true. An association between a missense DCLRE1C variant and V-gene and J-gene trimming of TCR beta chains was found in a later genetic analysis and replicated in an independent cohort. Specific HLA alleles were associated with about 17,000 TCR beta sequences at a false discovery rate of 0.05 in a later analysis. Across donors, most TCR sequences were observed very rarely, whereas some public TCRs were present in many individuals. Cytomegalovirus status was reported to be diagnosed by the classifier with high specificity and sensitivity in both the original and validation cohorts. In a later analysis, HLA-associated TCR beta chains were found to be more clonally expanded and to have lower generation probabilities than equally common non-associated chains. In this cohort, only TCR beta chains were sequenced, and detectable features were limited by the absence of alpha or paired-chain data.

CDR1 MNHEY and CDR2 SVGAGI are derived from the germline V gene. From its cysteine to its phenylalanine, the CDR3 spans 14 amino acids. Only the CDR3 part of the read is kept: 42 bases, read in frame from the first base. For this chain, trimming is 6 bases at the V end and 2 bases at the J end, and the number of junction bases without a gene match is 4. Library preparation was by the immunoSEQ multiplex PCR assay. For the multiplex PCR, a mixture combining 60 forward primers for TCR Vbeta segments and 13 reverse primers for TCR Jbeta segments was used. The CDR3 region of rearranged TCR beta genes was amplified from genomic DNA by a multiplex PCR assay. Amplified TCR beta libraries were sequenced as 87-base-pair reads on the Illumina HiSeq System. Per the source publication's procedure: Across the 700 or so repertoires, a later analysis counted 60 million to 90 million unique TCR beta chains, roughly 11 million of which were shared by at least two donors. To remove PCR and sequencing errors, raw reads were error-corrected and collapsed into unique sequences using a nearest-neighbor algorithm that merged closely related sequences. Alignment of CDR3 sequences to IMGT reference sequences was used to assign V, D and J gene segments. For a sequence to be retained, a match of at least six nucleotides was required to both a V gene segment and a J gene segment. A rearrangement counted as productive if the CDR3 had no stop codons and remained in frame with V and J, and every other rearrangement counted as non-productive. CDR3 was defined by IMGT convention, running from the second conserved V-encoded cysteine to the conserved J-encoded phenylalanine. Sequences without an unambiguous match to a single V gene segment were excluded from the earlier analysis of over 500 of the donors. An earlier analysis of almost 600 of the donors classified V segments as functional when productive rearrangements were above 56.7% and as segregating when the standard deviation between donors was above 5%. A statistical classification framework was built for diagnosing cytomegalovirus status from the catalog of TCR beta chain sequences. In a later analysis, V and J genes were assigned by comparing TCR nucleotide sequences against IMGT/GENE-DB human TR gene sequences. The TCRdist pipeline was used in a later analysis to assign CDR3 sequences and most-parsimonious VDJ recombination scenarios. A later analysis defined each TCR beta chain by its CDR3 amino acid sequence plus V-gene family, and excluded reads lacking a unique V-gene family. As a way to deal with suspected cross-contamination and a sequencing artifact, a later analysis dropped 450 to 600 nucleotide sequences that were highly shared and had low generation probability. A later analysis calculated a clonal expansion index for each public chain from normalized within-repertoire ranks of inferred template counts. A later analysis computed generation probabilities with a VDJ recombination model fitted to out-of-frame rearrangements, and checked the results against IGoR. A later analysis scored TCR-TCR, TCR-HLA and TCR-CMV co-occurrence with hypergeometric tests, applying a repertoire-size bias correction to TCR pairs. In a later analysis, false discovery rates were estimated by permuting HLA or CMV assignments 20 times. A later analysis grouped co-occurring TCRs with DBSCAN, adding TCRdist sequence similarity when clustering within HLA-allele-positive subsets. For co-occurrence clustering, repertoires with fewer than 30,000 or more than 120,000 public chains were excluded, along with five repertoires with anomalous nucleotide sharing. The source is immuneACCESS, and TCRdb retained only in-frame sequences with V and J called. Part of the clones is not carried over; for the studies checked, unresolved V genes explain less than half of this, and the remainder is unexplained. The D gene and trimming were derived from the DNA, and the V and J assignments and clone size from that table. This sample lists some 130,000 clones; roughly 70% were detected once. Clones ranked in the top ten supply around 1.6% of the sample.

Turning to this clone: Its antigen remains unidentified. Base quality data are lacking; no much larger clone is found one base away.

The cohort comprised some 700 healthy bone marrow donors. At the time of sampling, every cohort member was nominally healthy, though immune exposures that went unrecorded were likely present. CMV serostatus was recorded as positive for 289 and negative for about 50% of the 666 cohort members, whereas no CMV serostatus was recorded for the donor in question. Each donor provided a peripheral blood sample, and peripheral blood mononuclear cells were used for TCR beta sequencing. Genomic DNA extraction from the blood cell samples was performed with the Qiagen DNeasy Blood Extraction Kit. The chain was built from TRBV6-5 and TRBJ2-7, and TRBD2 matches 10 of the central bases. The sequencing sample was made of PBMCs. This TCR derives from a human donor in good health. Here is the DNA: TGTGCCAGCAGACTACTAGCGGGACCCTACGAGCAGTACTTC. It translates as CASRLLAGPYEQYF.